The 16 T cell receptor beta chains presented below share a single source sample, sequenced in a study of Ad26.COV2.S vaccination and SARS-CoV-2 variants. Using immunoSEQ multiplex PCR, the repertoire was profiled, and TCRdb retains in-frame clones only, with some absent. Of more than 300,000 clones listed, around 89% were seen once; the top ten hold 6.4%. Treatment noted: some 19 received Ad26.COV2.S at low or high dose, single or two shots; about 5 received placebo; per-sample allocation not given. Each sample was drawn 63 days after the first injection (of vaccine or placebo). The starting material was peripheral blood, obtained in a trial of Ad26.COV2.S vaccine versus placebo. The source of these receptors is a person between 18 and 59 years old who received the Ad26.COV2.S COVID-19 vaccine or a placebo.

This clone was recorded only once. V gene TRBV4-2 combines with J gene TRBJ2-1, with 8 bases that match TRBD1. Germline V gives CDR1 LGHNA, CDR2 YNFKEQ. The V gene end was trimmed by 2 bases and the J gene end by 4 bases; junction bases not matched to a gene: 4. This CDR3 region has 15 residues. This CDR3 is CASSQSQGAYNEQFF. In nucleotides, the CDR3 is TGTGCCAGCAGCCAAAGTCAGGGGGCTTACAATGAGCAGTTCTTC.

This chain joins TRBV18 and TRBJ2-1, with unresolved D. Germline assignment: CDR1 KGHSH and CDR2 LQKENI. Trimming cost V 6 bases and J 12 bases, with 15 bases left between them. The CDR3 contains 12 residues. Here the CDR3 DNA reads TGTGCCAGCTCGTCCCTGCAGCAAGGGCAGTTCTTC. Protein sequence: CASSSLQQGQFF.

The chain carries TRBV4-3 and TRBJ2-1; TRBD1 matches 10 bases. Germline values: CDR1 LGHNA, CDR2 YSLEER. This CDR3 contains 15 residues. The J segment lost 7 bases and the V segment lost 1 base, leaving 4 bases of the junction unmatched. The CDR3 DNA sequence: TGCGCCAGCAGCCAAGGACAGGGGGCAGGAAATGAGCAGTTCTTC. Protein product: CASSQGQGAGNEQFF.

This clone was seen a few times. The chain combines TRBV2 with TRBJ1-5, with a weak D call TRBD1 (5 bases). Germline CDR1 reads SNHLY; CDR2 reads FYNNEI. The CDR3 contains 14 residues. Trimming pared 4 bases from V and 2 bases from J, leaving 9 bases between. The CDR3 sequence is CASSGGRRNQPQHF. Here the CDR3 DNA reads TGTGCCAGCAGTGGGGGCAGGCGCAATCAGCCCCAGCATTTT.

V gene TRBV27 combines with J gene TRBJ2-1; tentative D call: TRBD1 (6 bases). Per germline, CDR1 MNHEY and CDR2 SMNVEV (reference sequence). The CDR3 runs 13 residues. Trimming pared 7 bases from V and 7 bases from J, leaving 14 bases between. CDR3 DNA: TGTGCCAGCACCCACCAGAGGGGGAATGAGCAGTTCTTC. It translates to CASTHQRGNEQFF.

The CDR3: CASSYRQGVRNEQFF. The CDR3, as DNA: TGTGCCAGCAGCTATCGACAGGGGGTCAGGAATGAGCAGTTCTTC. This chain joins TRBV7-2 and TRBJ2-1, with 9 bases matching TRBD1. Trimming cost V 4 bases and J 7 bases; bases outside gene matches: 8. Per germline, CDR1 SGHTA and CDR2 FQGNSA. This CDR3 has 15 residues.

J is TRBJ2-1 and V is TRBV5-1; 8 bases fit TRBD1. This CDR3 is built from 14 residues. V shed 2 bases and J 5 bases; nucleotides not matched to a gene: 3. The germline gives CDR1 SGHRS, CDR2 YFSETQ. The CDR3 loop reads CASSFRGQDNEQFF. In DNA, the CDR3 is TGCGCCAGCAGCTTCAGGGGGCAGGACAATGAGCAGTTCTTC.

The chain joins TRBV11-2 to TRBJ1-1; D remains ambiguous. The CDR3 loop spans 14 amino acids. Germline V lookup: CDR1 SGHAT, CDR2 FQNNGV. The V gene lost 8 bases and the J gene lost 3 bases, with 16 bases spanning the gap. CDR3: CASGPPRADTEAFF. As DNA, the CDR3 is TGTGCCAGCGGCCCCCCTAGGGCGGACACTGAAGCTTTCTTT.

The V call is TRBV9, the J call TRBJ2-5, with TRBD2 matching over 8 bases. The junction had 4 bases not matched to a gene; V was cut back by 0 bases and J by 3 bases. The CDR3 runs to 15 residues. Germline V gives CDR1 SGDLS, CDR2 YYNGEE. The CDR3 coding sequence is TGTGCCAGCAGCGTAGACGGGAGGGCCGAAGAGACCCAGTACTTC. It codes for CASSVDGRAEETQYF.

CDR3 sequence: CASSFFGNQPQHF. CDR3 bases: TGTGCCAGCAGTTTTTTCGGGAACCAGCCCCAGCATTTT. The V and J genes are TRBV28 and TRBJ1-5; no clear D gene. The CDR3 extends over 13 amino acids. V shed 3 bases and J shed 7 bases, with 10 bases lying between them. Germline V gene sequence: CDR1 MDHEN, CDR2 SYDVKM.

This clone was recorded once. The chain combines TRBV29-1 with TRBJ2-2, with a tentative D call TRBD1 (6 bases). Between the trimmed V and J ends, which lost 4 bases and 2 bases, there was a span of 11 bases. CDR1 SQVTM and CDR2 ANQGSEA come from the germline V gene. This CDR3 spans 14 amino acids. The CDR3 nucleotides are TGCAGCGTTGCAACCGGGACAAACACCGGGGAGCTGTTTTTT. Amino acids: CSVATGTNTGELFF.

This clone was recorded once. The chain is built from TRBV5-1 and TRBJ1-2, with D possibly TRBD1 on 6 matching bases. The CDR3 runs to 14 residues. Germline V gene data show CDR1 as SGHRS and CDR2 as YFSETQ. The V end lost 3 bases, the J end lost 7 bases, and 16 bases lay between the germline ends. The CDR3 loop reads CASSSTGTTGGYTF. Here the CDR3 DNA reads TGCGCCAGCAGCTCTACCGGGACAACTGGTGGCTACACCTTC.

With respect to this clone: A junction end diverges from the germline sequence, so it may reflect a read error. The chain carries TRBV10-3 and TRBJ2-7, with D maybe TRBD1 (6 bases). The CDR3 runs to 12 residues. Germline lookup yields CDR1 ENHRY and CDR2 SYGVKD. The CDR3 loop reads CAISETLRTVNF. The CDR3 region has the DNA TGTGCCATCAGTGAGACCTTGAGGACAGTCAACTTC.

The chain carries TRBV4-1 and TRBJ2-5, with 11 bases that match TRBD2. Losses at the gene ends were 0 bases for V and 4 bases for J; bases not matched to a gene: 13. Germline V gene sequence: CDR1 MGHRA, CDR2 YSYEKL. This CDR3 has 19 residues. The CDR3 coding sequence is TGCGCCAGCAGCCAAGATAGGAGTTTGCTAGCGGGGGGTACAGAGACCCAGTACTTC. Translating it yields CASSQDRSLLAGGTETQYF.

This clone appeared once. This rearrangement joins TRBV4-3 to TRBJ2-6; D gene uncertain. Germline lookup yields CDR1 LGHNA and CDR2 YSLEER. V was shortened by 1 base and J by 0 bases, with 7 bases between the two germline ends. This CDR3 is 16 amino acids long. CDR3 protein: CASSQVARSGANVLTF. The CDR3 DNA reads TGCGCCAGCAGCCAAGTTGCTCGCTCTGGGGCCAACGTCCTGACTTTC.

The chain employs TRBV5-5 and TRBJ1-2; 9 bases are a match to TRBD1. Germline trimming cut 5 bases from V and 8 bases from J; bases unmatched to any gene: 10. CDR1 and CDR2 (germline): SGHKS, YYEKEE (reference sequence). This CDR3 has 14 amino acids. CDR3 in DNA: TGTGCCAGCAGACCCGGGACAGGGTTAAGCGGCTACACCTTC. Protein sequence: CASRPGTGLSGYTF.